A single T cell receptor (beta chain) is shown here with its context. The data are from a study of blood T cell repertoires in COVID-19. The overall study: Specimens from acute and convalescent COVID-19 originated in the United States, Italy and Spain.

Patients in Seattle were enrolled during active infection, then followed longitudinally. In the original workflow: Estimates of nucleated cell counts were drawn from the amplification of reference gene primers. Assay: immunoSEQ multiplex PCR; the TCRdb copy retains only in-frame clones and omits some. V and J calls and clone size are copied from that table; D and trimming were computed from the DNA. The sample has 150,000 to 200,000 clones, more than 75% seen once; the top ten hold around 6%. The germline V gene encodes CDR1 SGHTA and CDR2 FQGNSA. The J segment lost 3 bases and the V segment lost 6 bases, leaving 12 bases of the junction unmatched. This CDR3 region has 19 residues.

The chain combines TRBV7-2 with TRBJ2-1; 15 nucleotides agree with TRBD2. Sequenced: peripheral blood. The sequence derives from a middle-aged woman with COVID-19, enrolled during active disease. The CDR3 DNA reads TGTGCCAGCAGTTCGAGGACTAGCGGGAGGGCCTGGAACTACAATGAGCAGTTCTTC. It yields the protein CASSSRTSGRAWNYNEQFF.